This T cell receptor beta chain was sequenced for a study of T-cell reconstitution after alpha-beta-depleted transplantation in children. During its preparation, the TCRbeta library received unique molecular identifiers. TCRdb ran MiXCR on the PCR reads and lists one entry per CDR3 protein. The sample has approximately 340,000 distinct CDR3 sequences; 10% are singletons. In this sample, this clonotype turned up many times. The CDR3 loop spans 15 amino acids. With V trimmed by 3 bases and J by 1 base, 5 bases remained unmatched. Sequenced here: PBMCs from the stem cell graft donor, sampled from the stem cell graft. The gene calls are TRBV12-3 or TRBV12-4 and TRBJ1-1; TRBD1 matches at 7 bases. The receptor comes from a human donor who donated a stem cell graft to a child with acute lymphoblastic leukemia. In DNA form, the CDR3 reads TGTGCCAGCAGTTTGGGGAACAGGGGGAACACTGAAGCTTTCTTT. It codes for CASSLGNRGNTEAFF.